The T cell receptor (beta chain) described here comes from a study of cytomegalovirus exposure and HLA in healthy donors (dated by TCRdb to about 2017). Turning to the overall study: In an earlier analysis of several hundred of the donors, about 260 Gb of sequence data and 90 million to 120 million unique TCR beta sequences from about 179 million T cells were reported. About 330 gigabases of sequencing data and about 92 million unique TCR sequences made up an early release that covered 640 HLA-typed donors. Of the roughly 420 genotyped donors, more than 75% were placed in the genetic ancestry cluster associated with self-reported Caucasian donors. The study aimed to test whether cataloging public T cell receptors could reveal signatures of past pathogen exposure. The study used immunosequencing to profile the T cell repertoires of approximately 650 subjects and linked those repertoires to cytomegalovirus serostatus. Along with the roughly 670-subject first cohort, a separate validation cohort of over a hundred different subjects was used. The study combined high-throughput TCR immunosequencing, statistical association of individual TCRs with disease status, and machine learning to predict cytomegalovirus infection status. A later analysis re-analyzed previously published TCR beta repertoires from about 730 donors and added high-resolution HLA genotyping to study TCR occurrence patterns. In the later analysis, no new phenotypic data were used to find candidate immune exposures; instead, reliance was placed on TCR beta sequences and their occurrence across donors. To decide whether each TCR beta V gene segment behaved as functional or pseudogenic, an earlier analysis of some 580 of the donors relied on high-throughput TCR beta sequencing. Donor age, sex, ethnicity and CMV serostatus were compiled together with the repertoire data. A later genetic analysis used genome-wide SNP genotypes for 398 of the 666 donors, treating that subset as a discovery cohort. All discovery cohort repertoires had been generated on a single sequencing platform. HLA typing included class I and class II loci at four-digit resolution. The number of typed donors differed by locus: roughly 620-630 for A, B, C, DRB1 and DQB1; some 500 for DQA1; roughly 600 for DPA1; and around 470 for DPB1. Roughly 5 DR-DQ haplotypes were handled as single units for association and clustering, since linkage in the cohort was strong. Among about 400 genotyped donors of the cohort, an average of about 240,000 unique TCR beta nucleotide sequences was sequenced per donor, of which about 19% were non-productive.

The full study reports these points: In an earlier analysis of approximately 590 of the donors, most TCR beta V segments appeared in productive rearrangements about 87% or about 30% of the time, broadly matching IMGT annotations. Most TCR sequences were observed very rarely across donors, whereas some public TCRs were present in many individuals. For the cohort, immune exposure information was limited to CMV serostatus. In a later analysis, several top co-occurrence clusters were reported to appear linked to parvovirus B19, influenza, CMV and Epstein-Barr virus. Because HLA typing was unavailable for some donors at each locus, only the typed subset was used in association tests. In a later analysis, HLA-associated TCR beta chains were found to be more clonally expanded and to have lower generation probabilities than equally common non-associated chains. The authors suggested that the approach could potentially be extended to other disease states and immunological phenotypes. In a later genetic analysis, a missense DCLRE1C variant was associated with V-gene and J-gene trimming of TCR beta chains, and the association was replicated in an independent cohort. The earlier analysis of 587 of the donors excluded roughly 16 rarely observed V segments, including chromosome 9 orphons, because counts were too low. In the study, around 150 TCR beta chains were listed as associated with cytomegalovirus. Some IMGT-functional V segments, including TRBV6-2 and TRBV6-3, could not be distinguished by the 87-base-pair reads and were therefore excluded. Linkage disequilibrium might explain the correlated functional status among segregating V segments, but an unknown experimental factor could not be ruled out. Assigning TCR associations to individual alleles was difficult when HLA alleles, especially DR and DQ, strongly co-occurred. A further reported finding was that TCR beta sequences accurately predicted the HLA-A and HLA-B alleles for most subjects in the first cohort. At a false discovery rate of 0.05, a later analysis linked approximately 18,000 TCR beta sequences to specific HLA alleles. In a later analysis, TCR association rates were found to vary across HLA loci, with the most associated TCRs seen for DRB1 alleles and the fewest for HLA-C alleles. A group of highly shared sequence variants was considered likely to be a technical artifact of the sequencing pipeline. According to a later genetic analysis, donors in an Asian-associated ancestry cluster had fewer N-insertions in productive TCRs than the approximately 670-donor mean. This cohort had only TCR beta chains sequenced, and the lack of alpha or paired-chain data limited which features could be detected. According to a later analysis, most CMV-associated TCR beta chains appeared to be HLA-restricted, and the HLA associations seemed to be driven largely by CMV exposure. A few of the identified cytomegalovirus-associated TCR beta chains were confirmed in vitro to be specific for cytomegalovirus antigens. Presence/absence analyses assumed roughly uniform sequencing depth across donors, an assumption that may not hold. Cytomegalovirus status was reported to be diagnosed by the classifier with high specificity and sensitivity in both the original and validation cohorts.

The cohort was made up of approximately 670 healthy bone marrow donors. All cohort members were sampled while nominally healthy, although unrecorded immune exposures were likely present. The donor was CMV seronegative and was included in the group of a few hundred seronegative cohort members. Each donor provided a peripheral blood sample, and peripheral blood mononuclear cells were used for TCR beta sequencing. The Qiagen DNeasy Blood Extraction Kit was used to extract genomic DNA from the blood cell samples. A note on this clone: There is no known antigen for this receptor. No qualities accompany the bases; no much larger clone lies one base away.

Libraries were built with the immunoSEQ multiplex PCR assay. For the multiplex PCR, a mixture combining 60 forward primers for TCR Vbeta segments and 13 reverse primers for TCR Jbeta segments was used. The CDR3 region of rearranged TCR beta genes was amplified from genomic DNA by a multiplex PCR assay. Amplified TCR beta libraries were sequenced as 87-base-pair reads on the Illumina HiSeq System. The original methods were these. In a later analysis, tens of millions of unique TCR beta chains were counted across the approximately 640 repertoires, and roughly 10 million of these chains were shared by at least two donors. Raw reads were error-corrected and collapsed into unique sequences by a nearest-neighbor algorithm in which closely related sequences were merged to remove PCR and sequencing errors. To assign V, D and J gene segments, CDR3 sequences were aligned to IMGT reference sequences. For a sequence to be retained, at least a six-nucleotide match to both a V gene segment and a J gene segment was required. Rearrangements were classified as productive when the CDR3 lacked stop codons and remained in frame with V and J, and all other rearrangements were classified as non-productive. CDR3 was defined according to IMGT convention as the region running from the second conserved V-encoded cysteine to the conserved J-encoded phenylalanine. The earlier analysis of 450 to 750 of the donors excluded any sequence lacking an unambiguous match to a single V gene segment. An earlier analysis of fewer than 750 of the donors classified V segments as functional when productive rearrangements were above 56.7% and as segregating when the standard deviation between donors was above 5%. A statistical classification framework was built for diagnosing cytomegalovirus status from the catalog of TCR beta chain sequences. V and J gene assignment, in a later analysis, came from comparing TCR nucleotide sequences with IMGT/GENE-DB human TR gene sequences. A later analysis assigned CDR3 sequences and most-parsimonious VDJ recombination scenarios with the TCRdist pipeline. In a later analysis, each TCR beta chain was defined by its CDR3 amino acid sequence together with its V-gene family, and reads without a unique V-gene family were excluded. In a later analysis, 500 to 650 highly shared, low-generation-probability nucleotide sequences were removed to address suspected cross-contamination and a sequencing artifact. A later analysis calculated a clonal expansion index for each public chain from normalized within-repertoire ranks of inferred template counts. In a later analysis, generation probabilities were computed using a VDJ recombination model fitted to out-of-frame rearrangements, and the results were checked against IGoR. In a later analysis, hypergeometric tests were used to score TCR-TCR, TCR-HLA and TCR-CMV co-occurrence, with a repertoire-size bias correction applied to TCR pairs. A later analysis estimated false discovery rates by permuting HLA or CMV assignments 20 times. In a later analysis, co-occurring TCRs were grouped with DBSCAN, and TCRdist sequence similarity was added when clustering was performed within HLA-allele-positive subsets. Repertoires with fewer than 30,000 or more than 120,000 public chains, plus five repertoires with anomalous nucleotide sharing, were excluded from co-occurrence clustering. This immuneACCESS table, as held by TCRdb, lists in-frame sequences with V and J called but not all clones. Of the missing ones, under half trace to an unresolved V gene in checked studies; the others have no known cause. V, J and clone size reflect that table, while D and trimming were determined from the DNA. Present in this sample are 160,000 or so clones, approximately 82% of which were seen just once. 1.4% of the sample is held by the ten biggest clonotypes.

The CDR3, cysteine through phenylalanine, is 15 amino acids long. The DNA shown is the 45-base CDR3, in frame from base 1. The CDR1 and CDR2 encoded by the germline V gene are SQVTM and ANQGSEA. V drops 4 bases and J drops 0 bases, leaving 14 bases in between. Sequenced input: PBMCs. The chain couples TRBV29-1 to TRBJ2-3, with a weak D call of TRBD2 (6 bases match). The clonotype comes from a male donor in good health and CMV-seronegative. The nucleotide sequence is TGCAGCGTTGTACTAGCTCAACTTAGCACAGATACGCAGTATTTT. The encoded protein is CSVVLAQLSTDTQYF.